This T cell receptor beta chain came from a study of blood T cell repertoires in COVID-19. Germline CDR1 and CDR2: LNHNV and YYDKDF (reference sequence). Trimming took 5 bases from V and 6 from J, leaving 14 bases between them. The CDR3 sequence is 14 residues long. Produced via immunoSEQ multiplex PCR; TCRdb's table is partial and in-frame only. This table holds 140,000 to 150,000 clones, roughly 90% found once. The TCR comes from a woman in her 30s with acute COVID-19. The specimen sequenced was PBMCs or T cells enriched from blood (not recorded which). This sequence joins TRBV15 and TRBJ1-5; D is unresolved. DNA for the CDR3: TGTGCCACCAGCGGTGTAGAGGAGGGTCAGCCCCAGCATTTT. Translation: CATSGVEEGQPQHF.